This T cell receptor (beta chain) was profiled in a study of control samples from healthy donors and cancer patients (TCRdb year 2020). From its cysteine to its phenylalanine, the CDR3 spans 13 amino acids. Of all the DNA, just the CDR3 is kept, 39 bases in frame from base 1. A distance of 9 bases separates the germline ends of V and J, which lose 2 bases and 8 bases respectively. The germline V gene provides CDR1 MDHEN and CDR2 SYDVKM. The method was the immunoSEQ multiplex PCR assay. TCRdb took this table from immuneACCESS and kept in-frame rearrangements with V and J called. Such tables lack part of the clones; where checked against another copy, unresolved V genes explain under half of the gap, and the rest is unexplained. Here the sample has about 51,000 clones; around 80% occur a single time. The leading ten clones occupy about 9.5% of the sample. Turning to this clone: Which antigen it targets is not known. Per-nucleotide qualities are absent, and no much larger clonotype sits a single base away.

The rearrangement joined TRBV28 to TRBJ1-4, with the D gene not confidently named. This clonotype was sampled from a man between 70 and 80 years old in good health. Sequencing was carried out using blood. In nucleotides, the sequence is TGTGCCAGCAGTTTAGGCCAAGAGGAAAAACTGTTTTTT. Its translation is CASSLGQEEKLFF.